Shown below are 32 T cell receptor beta chains from a single sample sequenced in a study of identical twins. TCRdb passed the 5' RACE reads through MiXCR, listing each CDR3 protein once. This sample yields 200,000 to 250,000 distinct CDR3 sequences, of which around 6.8% are seen a single time; more than 1.5% belongs to the top ten. These data are also associated with another study on yellow fever vaccine responses in identical twins.

Sequencing was carried out using memory (CD45RO+) T cells sorted from blood. These receptors were collected from a woman aged 18-29 years in good health.

A few counts support this clonotype. CDR3 amino acids: CASSQEGTPGLAYNEQFF. DNA for the CDR3: TGTGCCAGCAGCCAAGAAGGGACTCCCGGACTAGCGTACAATGAGCAGTTCTTC. The genes are TRBV4-2 and TRBJ2-1; 9 nucleotides agree with TRBD2. Unmatched junction bases numbered 10, after V lost 0 bases and J lost 4 bases. Germline lookup yields CDR1 LGHNA and CDR2 YNFKEQ. The CDR3 length is 18 residues.

This clonotype was seen more than once but under ten times. V usage is TRBV20-1 and J usage is TRBJ1-1; the D is unclear. There are 12 residues in the CDR3. Trimming pared 6 bases from V and 1 base from J, leaving 9 bases between. CDR1 is DFQATT, CDR2 SNEGSKA, per germline (reference sequence). This CDR3 reads CSASRENTEAFF. The CDR3 nucleotides read TGCAGTGCAAGCCGGGAGAACACTGAAGCTTTCTTT.

This clonotype was counted many times. The chain has TRBV27 and TRBJ2-4; tentatively, D is TRBD1 (5 bases). The CDR3 consists of 16 residues. Germline V gene lookup returns CDR1 MNHEY and CDR2 SMNVEV (reference sequence). V lost 3 bases, J lost 2 bases, and 14 bases lay in between. The CDR3 protein is CASSFSLQGPKNIQYF. The CDR3 bases are TGTGCCAGCAGTTTCTCCCTCCAGGGTCCCAAAAACATTCAGTACTTC.

The rearrangement links TRBV7-2 to TRBJ2-3; 7 bases fit TRBD2. Germline V gene data show CDR1 as SGHTA and CDR2 as FQGNSA. The CDR3 runs to 14 residues. V dropped 4 bases and J dropped 8; count of bases not matched to a gene: 9. The CDR3 nucleotides read TGTGCCAGCAGCTCAGGACTAGTTAGGGGTACGCAGTATTTT. Amino acids: CASSSGLVRGTQYF.

This clonotype was observed a handful of times. This chain links TRBV2 with TRBJ1-6; 7 bases line up with TRBD1. Germline CDR1 SNHLY, CDR2 FYNNEI. V lost 2 bases and J lost 7; bases outside the gene matches: 5. The CDR3 extends over 15 amino acids. Written as DNA, the CDR3 is TGTGCCAGCAGTGAAACAGGGGCTTCAAATTCACCCCTCCACTTT. It translates to CASSETGASNSPLHF.

V and J are TRBV4-3 and TRBJ1-5; TRBD1 is a possible D gene (6 bases). CDR1 and CDR2 (germline): LGHNA, YSLEER. CDR3 length: 13 amino acids. Trimming took off 2 bases at V and 5 bases at J, with 7 bases between the two ends. The CDR3 is CASSQSGDQPQHF. In DNA form, the CDR3 reads TGCGCCAGCAGCCAATCAGGGGATCAGCCCCAGCATTTT.

The sample holds many counts of this clonotype. The CDR3 bases are TGTGCCAGCAGCCCAGGGACAGGGGTGGCAGATACGCAGTATTTT. Its translation: CASSPGTGVADTQYF. The chain links TRBV11-3 to TRBJ2-3; TRBD1 matches 10 bases. The CDR3 is 15 amino acids. Germline V gene data show CDR1 as SGHNT and CDR2 as YENEEA. Germline trimming cut 5 bases from V and 4 bases from J; bases unmatched to any gene: 6.

This clonotype was picked up many times. The chain's CDR3 is CASSPSFGTPPNEQYF. CDR3 in DNA: TGCGCCAGCAGCCCATCCTTCGGGACTCCCCCCAACGAGCAGTACTTC. The chain carries TRBV4-3 and TRBJ2-7; D may be TRBD2 (6 bases). V was shortened by 4 bases and J by 5 bases, with 21 bases between the two germline ends. CDR1 LGHNA and CDR2 YSLEER come from the germline V gene. The CDR3 contains 16 residues.

This clonotype was seen a handful of times. The chain joins TRBV11-2 to TRBJ2-7, with 10 bases matching TRBD2. Per germline, CDR1 SGHAT and CDR2 FQNNGV. V was clipped by 2 bases and J by 0 bases; unmatched bases: 10. The length of the CDR3 is 18 residues. CDR3 in amino acids: CASSLRLASGGPSYEQYF. The CDR3 nucleotides are TGTGCCAGCAGCTTAAGGTTGGCTAGCGGGGGCCCCTCCTACGAGCAGTACTTC.

The CDR3 DNA sequence: TGTGCCAGCAGCAAAGGTGGACAGGCGTCCTACGAGCAGTACTTC. Protein sequence: CASSKGGQASYEQYF. The V and J genes are TRBV21-1 and TRBJ2-7; the table calls TRBD1, which could not be checked here. TRBV21-1 counts as a pseudogene. The CDR3 runs to 15 residues.

This clonotype was seen many times. This CDR3 is CASSDGGGSDTQYF. As DNA, the CDR3 is TGTGCCAGCAGTGACGGGGGGGGCTCAGATACGCAGTATTTT. The gene calls are TRBV6-4 and TRBJ2-3, with D possibly TRBD2 on 7 matching bases. V lost 2 bases to trimming and J lost 4 bases, with 10 bases between them. This CDR3 comprises 14 residues. Germline CDR1 is MRHNA and CDR2 is SNTAGT.

CDR3 in DNA: TGTGCCAGCAGCTTGGGGGCGTCGGGCAATCAGCCCCAGCATTTT. Protein sequence: CASSLGASGNQPQHF. V is TRBV7-9 and J is TRBJ1-5; D possibly corresponds to TRBD1 (6 bases). V shed 3 bases and J shed 2 bases, with 11 bases lying between them. Germline V CDR1 and CDR2: SEHNR, FQNEAQ (reference sequence). CDR3 length: 15 amino acids. Together with reference TRBV7-9 and TRBJ1-5, the CDR3 gives the full variable domain: DTGVSQNPRHKITKRGQNVTFRCDPISEHNRLYWYRQTLGQGPEFLTYFQNEAQLEKSRLLSDRFSAERPKGSFSTLEIQRTEQGDSAMYLCASSLGASGNQPQHFGDGTRLSIL.

This clonotype has only a few counts. CDR3 in DNA: TGTGCCAGCAGTCCTAGCGGGAGCACTGAGCAGTTCTTC. Translating gives CASSPSGSTEQFF. J is TRBJ2-1 and V is TRBV9, with 10 nucleotides matching TRBD2. Trimming at V came to 5 bases and at J to 9 bases, leaving 5 bases not matched to a gene. Germline V gene lookup returns CDR1 SGDLS and CDR2 YYNGEE. The CDR3 consists of 13 residues. The full variable domain, in which reference TRBV9 and TRBJ2-1 provide the parts outside the CDR3, is DSGVTQTPKHLITATGQRVTLRCSPRSGDLSVYWYQQSLDQGLQFLIQYYNGEERAKGNILERFSAQQFPDLHSELNLSSLELGDSALYFCASSPSGSTEQFFGPGTRLTVL.

The chain's CDR3 is CASSFRTSGASEQYF. CDR3 DNA: TGTGCCAGCAGCTTTAGGACTAGCGGGGCCTCCGAGCAGTACTTC. The J gene is TRBJ2-7, the V gene TRBV7-2, with 12 nucleotides matching TRBD2. Germline lookup yields CDR1 SGHTA and CDR2 FQGNSA. V dropped 3 bases and J dropped 6; count of bases not matched to a gene: 6. The CDR3 runs to 15 residues. Together with reference TRBV7-2 and TRBJ2-7, the CDR3 gives the full variable domain: GAGVSQSPSNKVTEKGKDVELRCDPISGHTALYWYRQSLGQGLEFLIYFQGNSAPDKSGLPSDRFSAERTGGSVSTLTIQRTQQEDSAVYLCASSFRTSGASEQYFGPGTRLTVT.

This clonotype came up many times. V and J are TRBV5-1 and TRBJ2-3; unclear D gene. This CDR3 has 15 residues. Trimming took 4 bases from V and 3 from J, leaving 15 bases between them. Germline CDR1 and CDR2: SGHRS and YFSETQ. The DNA of the CDR3 is TGCGCCAGCAGCATCGATGGGCGGAATACAGATACGCAGTATTTT. This codes for CASSIDGRNTDTQYF.

This clonotype was recorded a few times. This rearrangement joins TRBV3-1 to TRBJ1-2, with D unclear. Germline V CDR1 and CDR2: LGHDT, YNNKEL (reference sequence). CDR3 length: 13 residues. V lost 1 base and J 8 bases, leaving 11 bases between the germline ends. The chain's CDR3 is CASSQGEGRGYTF. For the CDR3, the DNA is TGTGCCAGCAGCCAAGGGGAGGGCCGAGGCTACACCTTC.

This clonotype has just a few counts. The rearrangement uses TRBV12-3 or TRBV12-4 and TRBJ2-7; 8 nucleotides line up with TRBD2. This CDR3 has 16 residues. Germline trimming cut 1 base from V and 0 bases from J; bases unmatched to any gene: 5. The CDR3 region has the DNA TGTGCCAGCAGTTTAGGGACTAGCTCGAGCTCCTACGAGCAGTACTTC. Its protein is CASSLGTSSSSYEQYF.

This clonotype was found a few times. The chain is built from TRBV4-3 and TRBJ2-7; D is possibly TRBD2 (6 bases). CDR3 size: 15 residues. The ends were cut back, 4 bases at V and 3 bases at J, with 16 bases in the middle. Germline V gene lookup returns CDR1 LGHNA and CDR2 YSLEER. The CDR3 DNA reads as TGCGCCAGCAGCCCGAAAAGGGAGGCCTACTACGAGCAGTACTTC. Its translation: CASSPKREAYYEQYF.

The chain carries TRBV4-3 and TRBJ2-7; maybe TRBD2 (6 bases). Trimming cost V 9 bases and J 0 bases, with 15 bases left between them. CDR3 length: 14 residues. Germline lookup yields CDR1 LGHNA and CDR2 YSLEER. The CDR3 here is CARKEGPFSYEQYF. Written as DNA, the CDR3 is TGCGCCAGGAAGGAGGGGCCCTTCTCCTACGAGCAGTACTTC.

This clonotype occurred many times. V and J are TRBV27 and TRBJ1-2; 10 nucleotides match TRBD1. Trimming at V came to 5 bases and at J to 5 bases, leaving 8 bases not matched to a gene. CDR1 MNHEY and CDR2 SMNVEV come from the germline V gene (reference sequence). The CDR3 extends over 15 amino acids. The CDR3 sequence: CASSPRTGGIYGYTF. The CDR3 DNA reads TGTGCCAGCAGTCCAAGGACAGGGGGAATTTATGGCTACACCTTC.

This clonotype showed up many times. The V gene is TRBV6-1, the J gene TRBJ1-4; 9 bases agree with TRBD1. The junction had 4 bases not matched to a gene; V was cut back by 6 bases and J by 5 bases. Germline V gene lookup returns CDR1 MNHNS and CDR2 SASEGT. This CDR3 has 14 residues. CDR3 sequence: CASRNDRGNEKLFF. In DNA, the CDR3 is TGTGCCAGCAGAAATGACAGGGGGAATGAAAAACTGTTTTTT.

This clonotype was detected many times. This rearrangement joins TRBV7-8 to TRBJ2-2; no reliable D call. V was shortened by 1 base and J by 6 bases, with 9 bases between the two germline ends. The length of the CDR3 is 14 residues. Germline V gene data show CDR1 as SGHVS and CDR2 as FQNEAQ. The CDR3 sequence is CASSLDRGAGELFF. The CDR3 nucleotides read TGTGCCAGCAGCTTAGACAGAGGAGCCGGGGAGCTGTTTTTT.

The V and J genes are TRBV15 and TRBJ2-7; D may be TRBD2 (6 bases). V was trimmed by 1 base and J by 0 bases, leaving 13 bases between them. Germline CDR1 is LNHNV and CDR2 is YYDKDF (reference sequence). The CDR3 is made up of 16 amino acids. CDR3 coding DNA: TGTGCCACCAGCAGAGGCGGCGGGGTGAGCTCCTACGAGCAGTACTTC. Amino acids: CATSRGGGVSSYEQYF.

This clonotype was observed a handful of times. The chain combines TRBV3-1 with TRBJ2-1; D might be TRBD1 (5 bases). V lost 0 bases and J lost 9, with 15 bases in between. This CDR3 region has 15 residues. Germline V gives CDR1 LGHDT, CDR2 YNNKEL (reference sequence). The CDR3 here is CASSQDWGRIGEQFF. Here the CDR3 DNA reads TGTGCCAGCAGCCAAGATTGGGGCCGCATCGGTGAGCAGTTCTTC.

This clonotype was seen repeatedly, ten times or more. V usage is TRBV7-2 and J usage is TRBJ2-1; TRBD2 agrees at 11 bases. The J segment lost 4 bases and the V segment lost 5 bases, leaving 4 bases of the junction unmatched. The germline V gene has CDR1 SGHTA and CDR2 FQGNSA. The CDR3 has 15 amino acids. In DNA form, the CDR3 reads TGTGCCAGCAGCCAGGGACTAGCGGCATACAATGAGCAGTTCTTC. It is translated as CASSQGLAAYNEQFF. Together with reference TRBV7-2 and TRBJ2-1, the CDR3 gives the full variable domain: GAGVSQSPSNKVTEKGKDVELRCDPISGHTALYWYRQSLGQGLEFLIYFQGNSAPDKSGLPSDRFSAERTGGSVSTLTIQRTQQEDSAVYLCASSQGLAAYNEQFFGPGTRLTVL.

This clonotype occurred many times. The V and J genes are TRBV7-2 and TRBJ2-1; D is uncertain. The germline V gene has CDR1 SGHTA and CDR2 FQGNSA. The CDR3 is made up of 16 amino acids. V was trimmed by 2 bases and J by 10 bases, leaving 21 bases between them. The CDR3 DNA sequence: TGTGCCAGCAGCTTAATCCGGGCTAACCCCCAATTAGAGCAGTTCTTC. It is translated as CASSLIRANPQLEQFF.

This clonotype was found a few times. The chain combines TRBV10-1 with TRBJ2-3; D is unresolved. V lost 9 bases, J lost 8 bases, and 18 bases lay in between. The CDR3 length is 13 residues. CDR1 and CDR2 from the germline V gene are WNHNN and SYGVQD (reference sequence). CDR3 protein: CASQRTSGFTQYF. The CDR3 DNA sequence: TGCGCCAGTCAAAGGACCTCTGGGTTTACGCAGTATTTT.

This clonotype was found a few times. The rearrangement uses TRBV20-1 and TRBJ1-2, with D perhaps TRBD1 (5 bases). Between the trimmed V and J ends, which lost 0 bases and 4 bases, there was a span of 9 bases. The V gene's germline CDR1 is DFQATT and CDR2 SNEGSKA (reference sequence). This CDR3 has 13 residues. DNA of the CDR3: TGCAGTGCTAGAGATGGGGACCTCTATGGCTACACCTTC. The encoded protein is CSARDGDLYGYTF.

This clonotype was detected ten times or more. J is TRBJ1-3 and V is TRBV12-3 or TRBV12-4; D uncertain. V lost 4 bases and J lost 1, with 11 bases in between. This CDR3 comprises 15 residues. CDR3 in amino acids: CASSYLSGSGNTIYF. The CDR3 region has the DNA TGTGCCAGCAGTTACCTCTCAGGTTCTGGAAACACCATATATTTT.

This clonotype was counted at least ten times. This chain links TRBV24-1 with TRBJ2-1; D is perhaps TRBD1 or TRBD2 (7 bases each). From germline, CDR1 is KGHDR and CDR2 SFDVKD. This CDR3 comprises 17 residues. The ends were cut back, 2 bases at V and 4 bases at J, with 17 bases in the middle. The CDR3 nucleotides are TGTGCCACCAGTGATTCCGGCGCAGGGGGGGTTTACAATGAGCAGTTCTTC. Translating it yields CATSDSGAGGVYNEQFF.

This clonotype was counted a few times. The rearrangement links TRBV20-1 to TRBJ2-1; perhaps TRBD2 as D (5 bases). CDR3 length: 15 residues. Germline V lookup: CDR1 DFQATT, CDR2 SNEGSKA (reference sequence). The CDR3 DNA sequence: TGCAGCACTACTTACACTAGTGGATCTACAAGTGAGCAGTTCTTC. Its translation: CSTTYTSGSTSEQFF.

This clonotype was counted many times. The V call is TRBV14, the J call TRBJ2-1, with TRBD2 matching 7 bases. Germline-derived CDR1 and CDR2 are SGHDN and FVKESK. J was trimmed by 1 base and V by 2 bases; bases with no gene match: 5. The CDR3 loop spans 16 amino acids. The CDR3 is CASSQLLAISYNEQFF. The CDR3, as DNA: TGTGCCAGCAGCCAATTACTAGCGATATCCTACAATGAGCAGTTCTTC.